The 16 T cell receptor beta chains given below trace back to one sample, sequenced in a study of blood T cell repertoires in COVID-19. The protocol was immunoSEQ multiplex PCR, while the TCRdb copy is restricted to in-frame clones and leaves out a portion. The sample includes 200,000 to 250,000 clones, 85% to 90% of them seen just once. The sample taken for sequencing was PBMCs or T cells enriched from blood (not recorded which). These receptors were collected from a woman between 50 and 59 years old in a cohort exposed to, infected with or recovered from COVID-19 (not recorded which).

The chain couples TRBV18 to TRBJ1-1, with a weak D call TRBD1 (6 bases). With 5 bases removed from V and 4 bases from J, the gap between germline ends came to 17 bases. CDR1 is KGHSH and CDR2 is LQKENI in the germline V gene. The CDR3 spans 15 residues. CDR3 in amino acids: CASSTQQGGGTEAFF. The CDR3 DNA reads TGTGCCAGCTCAACACAACAGGGTGGGGGCACTGAAGCTTTCTTT.

This sequence joins TRBV18 and TRBJ1-2; 7 nucleotides align to TRBD1. The CDR3 runs to 17 residues. Germline V gives CDR1 KGHSH, CDR2 LQKENI. Trimming removed 4 bases from V and 1 base from J; junction bases left unmatched: 12. The CDR3 reads CASSQGVMQGDNYGYTF. The CDR3 region has the DNA TGTGCCAGCTCACAAGGGGTGATGCAGGGGGATAACTATGGCTACACCTTC.

This chain uses TRBV4-2 with TRBJ2-7, with TRBD2 identical over 11 bases. CDR3 length equals 20 residues. From germline, CDR1 is LGHNA and CDR2 YNFKEQ. The ends lost 0 bases at V and 0 bases at J; junction bases unmatched: 13. CDR3 residues: CASSQDPAGLAGGSSYEQYF. CDR3 in DNA: TGTGCCAGCAGCCAAGATCCGGCCGGGCTAGCGGGGGGTAGCTCCTACGAGCAGTACTTC.

This chain links TRBV6-5 with TRBJ1-1; D call uncertain. The V gene's germline CDR1 is MNHEY and CDR2 SVGAGI. This CDR3 has 14 amino acids. V was cut by 0 bases and J by 11 bases, with 16 bases left in between. The CDR3 spells CASSYSRREFGAFF. For the CDR3, the DNA is TGTGCCAGCAGTTACTCGAGGAGGGAGTTTGGCGCTTTCTTT.

V is TRBV4-3 and J is TRBJ2-2; D gene unclear. CDR3 length: 15 amino acids. V was trimmed by 11 bases and J by 7 bases, leaving 23 bases between them. The germline CDR1 and CDR2 sequences are LGHNA and YSLEER. CDR3: CAELVPWQVYGELFF. CDR3 sequence (DNA): TGCGCCGAGTTGGTTCCGTGGCAGGTTTACGGGGAGCTGTTTTTT.

This clone was seen just once. The chain recombines TRBV30 with TRBJ2-5; 8 bases match TRBD2. V lost 2 bases, J lost 3 bases, and 2 bases stayed unmatched. The CDR3 contains 13 residues. Germline lookup yields CDR1 GTSNPN and CDR2 SVGIG (reference sequence). DNA for the CDR3: TGTGCCTGGAGTTTAGCGGGGAAAGAGACCCAGTACTTC. Its translation is CAWSLAGKETQYF.

The J gene is TRBJ2-3, the V gene TRBV21-1; the table names TRBD2, a call not compared with the DNA. TRBV21-1 is tagged as a pseudogene. This CDR3 has 16 residues. This chain's CDR3 is CASSKALDRGPDTQYF. The CDR3 DNA sequence: TGTGCCAGCAGCAAAGCGCTTGACCGGGGTCCAGATACGCAGTATTTT.

The CDR3 reads CASSAFGAGGVKETQYF. The DNA for the CDR3 is TGTGCCAGCAGCGCCTTCGGGGCGGGGGGAGTAAAAGAGACCCAGTACTTC. This chain connects TRBV9 to TRBJ2-5; 8 bases line up with TRBD2. CDR3 size: 17 residues. The J segment lost 3 bases and the V segment lost 3 bases, leaving 13 bases of the junction unmatched. The germline V gene has CDR1 SGDLS and CDR2 YYNGEE.

V gene TRBV19 combines with J gene TRBJ2-3; 8 bases agree with TRBD2. The CDR3 covers 16 residues. V trimming: 0 bases; J trimming: 5 bases; junction bases outside the gene matches: 7. The germline V gene has CDR1 LNHDA and CDR2 SQIVND (reference sequence). CDR3 in amino acids: CASSIEGAGGGDTQYF. The CDR3, as DNA: TGTGCCAGTAGTATAGAGGGTGCGGGGGGTGGAGATACGCAGTATTTT.

The chain uses TRBV20-1 and TRBJ2-1; 9 bases are a match to TRBD1. Germline V gene data show CDR1 as DFQATT and CDR2 as SNEGSKA (reference sequence). This CDR3 is built from 16 residues. Trimming cost V 3 bases and J 8 bases; bases outside gene matches: 14. The CDR3 reads CSASQPGTGSWYEQFF. The CDR3, as DNA: TGCAGTGCTAGTCAACCCGGGACAGGGTCTTGGTATGAGCAGTTCTTC.

CDR3 protein: CASSLEPWTGNTEAFF. The CDR3 coding sequence is TGCGCCAGCAGCCTAGAACCCTGGACAGGGAACACTGAAGCTTTCTTT. The genes are TRBV4-3 and TRBJ1-1; TRBD1 agrees at 7 bases. Germline V lookup: CDR1 LGHNA, CDR2 YSLEER. The CDR3 contains 16 residues. The V gene end was trimmed by 4 bases and the J gene end by 1 base; junction bases not matched to a gene: 9.

The V call is TRBV15, the J call TRBJ2-4; possibly TRBD2 for D (5 bases). The V and J ends lost 0 bases and 0 bases respectively, with 21 bases between them. Germline V gives CDR1 LNHNV, CDR2 YYDKDF (reference sequence). The CDR3 loop spans 20 amino acids. The CDR3: CATSRDVPDGLSLAKNIQYF. CDR3 sequence (DNA): TGTGCCACCAGCAGAGATGTACCTGATGGACTGTCGCTAGCCAAAAACATTCAGTACTTC.

V and J are TRBV12-3 or TRBV12-4 and TRBJ2-1, with a tentative D call TRBD2 (5 bases). This CDR3 has 13 residues. V was shortened by 3 bases and J by 9 bases, with 12 bases between the two germline ends. The CDR3 loop reads CASSFMAAGEQFF. As DNA, the CDR3 is TGTGCCAGCAGTTTTATGGCGGCGGGTGAGCAGTTCTTC.

V and J are TRBV5-1 and TRBJ2-4, with a possible D match to TRBD1 (5 bases). V was trimmed by 0 bases and J by 7 bases, leaving 8 bases between them. This CDR3 spans 13 amino acids. Germline-derived CDR1 and CDR2 are SGHRS and YFSETQ. CDR3 loop: CASSLGQGNIQYF. The CDR3 region has the DNA TGCGCCAGCAGCTTGGGCCAGGGCAACATTCAGTACTTC. Drawing the rest from reference TRBV5-1 and TRBJ2-4, the complete variable domain is KAGVTQTPRYLIKTRGQQVTLSCSPISGHRSVSWYQQTPGQGLQFLFEYFSETQRNKGNFPGRFSGRQFSNSRSEMNVSTLELGDSALYLCASSLGQGNIQYFGAGTRLSVL.

CDR3 in DNA: TGTGCCAGTAGTAGCTCAAACAGGGGCGCGCAGGGGAATTCACCCCTCCACTTT. It specifies CASSSSNRGAQGNSPLHF. The genes are TRBV19 and TRBJ1-6, with TRBD1 identical over 7 bases. The CDR3 has 18 amino acids. The ends lost 4 bases at V and 7 bases at J; junction bases unmatched: 16. Germline loops: CDR1 LNHDA, CDR2 SQIVND (reference sequence). The complete variable domain, with remaining parts taken from reference TRBV19 and TRBJ1-6, reads DGGITQSPKYLFRKEGQNVTLSCEQNLNHDAMYWYRQDPGQGLRLIYYSQIVNDFQKGDIAEGYSVSREKKESFPLTVTSAQKNPTAFYLCASSSSNRGAQGNSPLHFGNGTRLTVT.

This chain uses TRBV5-1 with TRBJ1-1, with 8 bases matching TRBD1. The length of the CDR3 is 16 residues. The germline CDR1 and CDR2 sequences are SGHRS and YFSETQ. V was clipped by 2 bases and J by 3 bases; unmatched bases: 9. CDR3 protein: CASSLQAGTGYTEAFF. DNA for the CDR3: TGCGCCAGCAGCTTACAGGCCGGGACAGGATACACTGAAGCTTTCTTT.